Shown below are 17 T cell receptor beta chains from a single sample sequenced in a study of T cell changes during pregnancy in multiple sclerosis. Using immunoSEQ multiplex PCR, the repertoire was profiled, and TCRdb retains in-frame clones only, with some absent. The sample consists of roughly 40,000 clones, 90% to 95% of them appearing once. The sequencing used CD8+ T cells from peripheral blood mononuclear cells, collected before pregnancy. The receptors here all came from a female donor with multiple sclerosis, enrolled in a pregnancy study.

The chain couples TRBV28 to TRBJ2-5; 9 nucleotides align to TRBD2. Germline V lookup: CDR1 MDHEN, CDR2 SYDVKM. This CDR3 region has 16 residues. The J segment lost 5 bases and the V segment lost 3 bases, leaving 10 bases of the junction unmatched. CDR3 nucleotide sequence: TGTGCCAGCAGTTTGCTGGCGGGAGGGGTCGTGGAGACCCAGTACTTC. This gives the protein CASSLLAGGVVETQYF.

The chain uses TRBV4-2 and TRBJ1-5, with a tentative D call TRBD1 (6 bases). The CDR3 is 14 residues long. CDR1 and CDR2 (germline): LGHNA, YNFKEQ. V was pared by 4 bases and J by 1 base, with 8 bases between. CDR3 sequence: CASSPQGSNQPQHF. CDR3 DNA sequence: TGTGCCAGCAGCCCACAGGGAAGCAATCAGCCCCAGCATTTT.

Only one count was recorded for this clone. The same CDR3 arises from other DNA sequences in this sample as well. The chain is built from TRBV7-9 and TRBJ2-7; D call uncertain. The ends were cut back, 2 bases at V and 1 base at J, with 9 bases in the middle. CDR3 length: 14 amino acids. From germline, CDR1 is SEHNR and CDR2 FQNEAQ (reference sequence). CDR3 nucleotide sequence: TGTGCCAGCAGCTTAAGCGCCGGTTCCTACGAGCAGTACTTC. This sequence encodes CASSLSAGSYEQYF.

The chain joins TRBV2 to TRBJ2-5, with D uncertain. The V and J ends lost 3 bases and 2 bases respectively, with 13 bases between them. This CDR3 has 15 amino acids. The germline V gene encodes CDR1 SNHLY and CDR2 FYNNEI. The CDR3 region has the DNA TGTGCCAGCAGTGACGTGTTGTCTAGTCAAGAGACCCAGTACTTC. This gives the protein CASSDVLSSQETQYF. Looking up the rest from reference TRBV2 and TRBJ2-5 gives the full variable domain: EPEVTQTPSHQVTQMGQEVILRCVPISNHLYFYWYRQILGQKVEFLVSFYNNEISEKSEIFDDQFSVERPDGSNFTLKIRSTKLEDSAMYFCASSDVLSSQETQYFGPGTRLLVL.

The chain joins TRBV10-3 to TRBJ1-5; a weak D match, TRBD1 (6 bases). CDR1 ENHRY and CDR2 SYGVKD come from the germline V gene. The V gene lost 0 bases and the J gene lost 6 bases, with 24 bases spanning the gap. This CDR3 is 19 amino acids long. CDR3 nucleotides: TGTGCCATCAGTGAGTCAAATAACGTCTGGGGGCGCGGAGGTCAGCCCCAGCATTTT. Residues: CAISESNNVWGRGGQPQHF.

V is TRBV15 and J is TRBJ2-1, with TRBD2 matching over 8 bases. The CDR3 is made up of 14 amino acids. The trim removed 8 bases at V and 10 bases at J, leaving 13 bases unmatched. Germline CDR1 and CDR2: LNHNV and YYDKDF (reference sequence). CDR3 nucleotide sequence: TGTGCCACCGCTGGTAGCGGGGTATCTTGGGAGCAGTTCTTC. It yields the protein CATAGSGVSWEQFF. The full variable domain, in which reference TRBV15 and TRBJ2-1 provide the parts outside the CDR3, is DAMVIQNPRYQVTQFGKPVTLSCSQTLNHNVMYWYQQKSSQAPKLLFHYYDKDFNNEADTPDNFQSRRPNTSFCFLDIRSPGLGDTAMYLCATAGSGVSWEQFFGPGTRLTVL.

For the CDR3, the DNA is TGTGCCAGCAGCTCCCCCCATGAGCAGTACTTC. It is translated as CASSSPHEQYF. The rearrangement uses TRBV5-4 and TRBJ2-7; D remains unclear. The CDR3 loop spans 11 amino acids. Trimming pared 3 bases from V and 7 bases from J, leaving 8 bases between. Per germline, CDR1 SGHNT and CDR2 YYREEE (reference sequence). Combining the CDR3 with reference TRBV5-4 and TRBJ2-7 gives the whole variable domain ETGVTQSPTHLIKTRGQQVTLRCSSQSGHNTVSWYQQALGQGPQFIFQYYREEENGRGNFPPRFSGLQFPNYSSELNVNALELDDSALYLCASSSPHEQYFGPGTRLTVT.

The chain joins TRBV10-3 to TRBJ1-2, with D maybe TRBD1 (6 bases). V lost 3 bases to trimming and J lost 4 bases, with 9 bases between them. Germline assignment: CDR1 ENHRY and CDR2 SYGVKD. There are 13 residues in the CDR3. The CDR3: CAISDRGPYGYTF. The CDR3 coding sequence is TGTGCCATCAGTGACAGGGGTCCCTATGGCTACACCTTC.

This clone has only a few counts. The chain is built from TRBV29-1 and TRBJ1-4, with D unresolved. Germline assignment: CDR1 SQVTM and CDR2 ANQGSEA. This CDR3 comprises 11 residues. The V and J ends lost 8 bases and 4 bases respectively, with 8 bases between them. As DNA, the CDR3 is TGCAGCTGGTCAGATAATGAAAAACTGTTTTTT. As protein: CSWSDNEKLFF.

This chain connects TRBV13 to TRBJ2-7, with 8 bases fitting TRBD2. The germline gives CDR1 PRHDT, CDR2 FYEKMQ (reference sequence). The CDR3 is 16 residues long. The trim removed 1 base at V and 0 bases at J, leaving 5 bases unmatched. CDR3 sequence reads: CASSLEASGYSYEQYF. The CDR3 nucleotides are TGTGCCAGCAGCTTAGAGGCTAGCGGGTACTCCTACGAGCAGTACTTC.

The chain combines TRBV7-3 with TRBJ2-1, with 7 bases identical to TRBD2. The CDR3 loop spans 16 amino acids. J was trimmed by 3 bases and V by 0 bases; bases with no gene match: 5. Germline V gene lookup returns CDR1 SGHTA and CDR2 FQGTGA. CDR3 sequence: CASSLTSAGDYNEQFF. The CDR3 DNA reads TGTGCCAGCAGCTTAACGTCGGCGGGAGACTACAATGAGCAGTTCTTC. Combining the CDR3 with reference TRBV7-3 and TRBJ2-1 gives the whole variable domain GAGVSQTPSNKVTEKGKYVELRCDPISGHTALYWYRQSLGQGPEFLIYFQGTGAADDSGLPNDRFFAVRPEGSVSTLKIQRTERGDSAVYLCASSLTSAGDYNEQFFGPGTRLTVL.

The chain carries TRBV7-9 and TRBJ1-2, with 7 nucleotides matching TRBD1. CDR3 size: 14 residues. V gave up 1 base and J gave up 6 bases; unmatched junction bases: 5. In germline, CDR1 is SEHNR, CDR2 FQNEAQ (reference sequence). DNA of the CDR3: TGTGCCAGCAGCTTAGGACAGGGACTTGATGGCTACACCTTC. The encoded protein is CASSLGQGLDGYTF.

The chain carries TRBV18 and TRBJ2-1; 12 bases line up with TRBD2. Germline V gene lookup returns CDR1 KGHSH and CDR2 LQKENI. The J segment lost 5 bases and the V segment lost 1 base, leaving 12 bases of the junction unmatched. This CDR3 is 19 amino acids long. The CDR3 region has the DNA TGTGCCAGCTCACCACTGCCAACTAGCGGGAGGACGGGTCACAATGAGCAGTTCTTC. Its protein product is CASSPLPTSGRTGHNEQFF. The full variable domain, in which reference TRBV18 and TRBJ2-1 provide the parts outside the CDR3, is NAGVMQNPRHLVRRRGQEARLRCSPMKGHSHVYWYRQLPEEGLKFMVYLQKENIIDESGMPKERFSAEFPKEGPSILRIQQVVRGDSAAYFCASSPLPTSGRTGHNEQFFGPGTRLTVL.

Only one count was recorded for this clone. The chain uses TRBV5-5 and TRBJ2-2; 9 bases line up with TRBD2. The germline V gene has CDR1 SGHKS and CDR2 YYEKEE (reference sequence). The CDR3 extends over 19 amino acids. Germline trimming cut 2 bases from V and 6 bases from J; bases unmatched to any gene: 17. The DNA of the CDR3 is TGTGCCAGCAGCTTTTTTTCGGGGCGAGCTAGCGGGATTGCCGGGGAGCTGTTTTTT. It translates to CASSFFSGRASGIAGELFF. Drawing the rest from reference TRBV5-5 and TRBJ2-2, the complete variable domain is DAGVTQSPTHLIKTRGQQVTLRCSPISGHKSVSWYQQVLGQGPQFIFQYYEKEERGRGNFPDRFSARQFPNYSSELNVNALLLGDSALYLCASSFFSGRASGIAGELFFGEGSRLTVL.

The chain employs TRBV6-5 and TRBJ1-1; 9 nucleotides align to TRBD1. Per the germline V gene, CDR1 is MNHEY and CDR2 is SVGAGI. J gave up 6 bases and V 6 bases, and 11 bases lay outside the gene matches. The CDR3 has 15 residues. The CDR3 DNA is TGTGCCAGCAGCTTAAATACAGGGGGCACGGCTGAAGCTTTCTTT. This gives the protein CASSLNTGGTAEAFF.

The V and J genes are TRBV6-1 and TRBJ1-2, with 8 bases matching TRBD1. This CDR3 is 14 amino acids long. V lost 7 bases to trimming and J lost 2 bases; unmatched junction nucleotides: 6. In germline, CDR1 is MNHNS, CDR2 SASEGT. The CDR3 is CASIRQGRNYGYTF. Here the CDR3 DNA reads TGTGCCAGCATCAGACAGGGGAGAAACTATGGCTACACCTTC.

The chain joins TRBV11-2 to TRBJ2-2; 7 bases line up with TRBD2. Germline assignment: CDR1 SGHAT and CDR2 FQNNGV. This CDR3 has 15 residues. With 5 bases clipped from V and 5 bases from J, the junction kept 8 bases outside the gene matches. CDR3 loop: CASSPWGGETGELFF. The CDR3 DNA reads TGTGCCAGCAGCCCCTGGGGGGGGGAAACCGGGGAGCTGTTTTTT.